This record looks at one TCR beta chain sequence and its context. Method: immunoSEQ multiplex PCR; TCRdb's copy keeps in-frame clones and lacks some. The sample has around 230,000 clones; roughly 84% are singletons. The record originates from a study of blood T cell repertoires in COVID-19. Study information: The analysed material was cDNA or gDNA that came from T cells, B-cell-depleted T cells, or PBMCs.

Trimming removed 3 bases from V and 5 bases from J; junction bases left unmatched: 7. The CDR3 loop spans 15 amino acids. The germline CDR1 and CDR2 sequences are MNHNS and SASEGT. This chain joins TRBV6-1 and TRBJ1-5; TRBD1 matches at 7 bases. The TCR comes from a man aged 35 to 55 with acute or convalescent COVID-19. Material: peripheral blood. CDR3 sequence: CASSEYRGLYQPQHF. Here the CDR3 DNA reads TGTGCCAGCAGTGAGTACAGGGGTCTTTATCAGCCCCAGCATTTT.